This is a list of T cell receptor beta chains from one sample in a study of cytomegalovirus exposure and HLA in healthy donors. The method was immunoSEQ multiplex PCR; TCRdb's version includes in-frame clones alone and lacks a portion of them. The sample lists 100,000 to 140,000 clones, 65% to 85% occurring once. The material sequenced was PBMCs. Source of these receptors: a young man in good health and CMV-seronegative. Both conserved end residues are part of each CDR3.

v_call: TRBV28
j_call: TRBJ1-2
cdr3_aa: CASSTGSLGGTF

v_call: TRBV5-1
j_call: TRBJ2-5
cdr3_aa: CASSLEGSGAETQYF

v_call: TRBV7-3
j_call: TRBJ1-2
cdr3_aa: CASSPGTGPYGYTF

v_call: TRBV6-1
j_call: TRBJ2-7
cdr3_aa: CASSDAVRGEQYF

v_call: TRBV30
j_call: TRBJ1-2
cdr3_aa: CAWSGGRFYGYTF

v_call: TRBV5-1
j_call: TRBJ2-5
cdr3_aa: CASSYSGRRETQYF

v_call: TRBV28
j_call: TRBJ1-1
cdr3_aa: CASSLFQRVGEAFF

v_call: TRBV5-1
j_call: TRBJ2-7
cdr3_aa: CASSLTSRTSSYEQYF

v_call: TRBV6-1
j_call: TRBJ2-2
cdr3_aa: CASSEKVQGPTGELFF

v_call: TRBV7-9
j_call: TRBJ2-5
cdr3_aa: CASTGTPEETQYF

v_call: TRBV5-1
j_call: TRBJ2-7
cdr3_aa: CASSRQGYEQYF

v_call: TRBV6-1
j_call: TRBJ1-2
cdr3_aa: CASSRGTGMGYGYTF

v_call: TRBV5-6
j_call: TRBJ1-2
cdr3_aa: CASSLRQGYGYTF

v_call: TRBV28
j_call: TRBJ2-7
cdr3_aa: CASSRSSGLYEQYF

v_call: TRBV7-8
j_call: TRBJ2-1
cdr3_aa: CASSLNRGWNEQFF

v_call: TRBV2
j_call: TRBJ2-7
cdr3_aa: CASRGSGLASYEQYF

v_call: TRBV10-2
j_call: TRBJ2-3
cdr3_aa: CASSEFAGAPDTQYF

v_call: TRBV28
j_call: TRBJ2-7
cdr3_aa: CASSLGTGGAEQYF

v_call: TRBV9
j_call: TRBJ2-7
cdr3_aa: CASSRAGGTFYEQYF

v_call: TRBV7-2
j_call: TRBJ2-7
cdr3_aa: CASSPSYYEQYF

v_call: TRBV6-4
j_call: TRBJ1-2
cdr3_aa: CASSASHGTDIYGYTF

v_call: TRBV9
j_call: TRBJ2-7
cdr3_aa: CASSVGQLNEQYF

v_call: TRBV2
j_call: TRBJ2-1
cdr3_aa: CASSPVGLAGGNEQFF

v_call: TRBV5-1
j_call: TRBJ1-2
cdr3_aa: CASSRNRAKANYGYTF

v_call: TRBV20-1
j_call: TRBJ1-2
cdr3_aa: CSATQGAIF

v_call: TRBV13
j_call: TRBJ2-7
cdr3_aa: CASSQGLAGGYGSEQYF